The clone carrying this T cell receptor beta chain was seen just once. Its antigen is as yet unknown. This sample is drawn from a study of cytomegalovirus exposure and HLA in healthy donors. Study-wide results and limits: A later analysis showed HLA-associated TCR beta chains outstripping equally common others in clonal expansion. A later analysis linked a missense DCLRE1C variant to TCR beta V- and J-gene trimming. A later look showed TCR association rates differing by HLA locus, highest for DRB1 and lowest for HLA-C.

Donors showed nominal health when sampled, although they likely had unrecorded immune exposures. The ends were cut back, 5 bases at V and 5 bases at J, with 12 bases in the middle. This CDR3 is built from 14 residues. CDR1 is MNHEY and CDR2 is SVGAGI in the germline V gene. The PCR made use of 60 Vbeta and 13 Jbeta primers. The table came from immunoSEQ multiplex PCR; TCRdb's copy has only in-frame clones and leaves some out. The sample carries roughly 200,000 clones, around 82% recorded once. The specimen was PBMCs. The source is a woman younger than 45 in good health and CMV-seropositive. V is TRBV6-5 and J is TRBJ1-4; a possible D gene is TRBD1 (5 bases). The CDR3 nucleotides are TGTGCCAGCAGTCCCGTTACAGGCAATGAAAAACTGTTTTTT. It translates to CASSPVTGNEKLFF.